Listed below are T cell receptor beta chains from one sample, sequenced in a study of blood T cell repertoires in COVID-19. This table comes from immunoSEQ multiplex PCR, and its TCRdb copy is limited to in-frame clones, with some not included. Here the sample spans some 250,000 clones, approximately 81% being singletons. Sequenced material: peripheral blood. The receptors were sampled from a woman aged 18 to 35 with acute or convalescent COVID-19. Both conserved end residues are part of each CDR3. A D gene is named only where the DNA matches it firmly. Rows give clone size only sometimes, using once, few, many, or a class for an expanded clone.

CASSPRTGANYGYTF TGTGCCAGCTCACCAAGGACAGGGGCCAACTATGGCTACACCTTC TRBJ1-2 TRBV18 - TRBD1
CASSEATGTAVKLFF TGTGCCAGCAGTGAAGCTACGGGAACCGCGGTTAAACTGTTTTTT TRBJ1-4 TRBV2 few -
CASSFGASGHNEQFF TGCGCCAGCAGCTTTGGTGCTAGCGGCCACAATGAGCAGTTCTTC TRBJ2-1 TRBV5-1 - TRBD2
CASSMKAGVGGELFF TGTGCCAGTAGTATGAAAGCGGGAGTAGGAGGGGAGCTGTTTTTT TRBJ2-2 TRBV19 - TRBD2
CASSPPGQGGFYEQYF TGTGCCAGCTCACCACCAGGACAGGGTGGATTCTACGAGCAGTACTTC TRBJ2-7 TRBV18 - TRBD1
CASSQPSGNYNEQFF TGTGCCAGCAGCCAGCCTAGCGGGAATTACAATGAGCAGTTCTTC TRBJ2-1 TRBV3-1/TRBV3-2 - TRBD2
CASSPNPSYEQYF TGCGCCAGCAGTCCAAATCCCTCCTACGAGCAGTACTTC TRBJ2-7 TRBV10-2 - -
CASSQDTQGLLLSTNEKLFF TGTGCCAGCAGCCAAGATACACAGGGGTTACTTCTATCAACTAATGAAAAACTGTTTTTT TRBJ1-4 TRBV14 - TRBD1
CASSLLGRGKLGNTEAFF TGTGCCAGCAGTTTATTGGGCAGGGGAAAATTGGGGAACACTGAAGCTTTCTTT TRBJ1-1 TRBV27 - -
CASSLGSGRGNEQFF TGCGCCAGCAGCTTGGGAAGCGGGAGAGGCAATGAGCAGTTCTTC TRBJ2-1 TRBV5-1 - TRBD2
CASSAGQGIYEQYF TGTGCCAGTAGTGCAGGACAGGGGATCTACGAGCAGTACTTC TRBJ2-7 TRBV19 once TRBD1
CASSYRKWTAQETQYF TGTGCCAGCAGCTACCGGAAGTGGACAGCTCAAGAGACCCAGTACTTC TRBJ2-5 TRBV5-8 - -
CASSLVTGEGYTF TGTGCCAGCAGCTTAGTAACGGGGGAAGGCTACACCTTC TRBJ1-2 TRBV13 once -
CASSFSWTSVNEQFF TGTGCCAGCAGCTTCTCCTGGACTAGTGTCAATGAGCAGTTCTTC TRBJ2-1 TRBV5-5 - TRBD2
CASSSETGTTEAFF TGTGCCAGCAGCTCCGAGACAGGGACCACTGAAGCTTTCTTT TRBJ1-1 TRBV5-4 - TRBD1
CATSGGSGFDYGYTF TGTGCCACCAGTGGAGGGTCCGGGTTTGACTATGGCTACACCTTC TRBJ1-2 TRBV24-1 - -
CASSPSGTGGETQYF TGTGCCAGCAGCCCATCCGGGACAGGCGGCGAGACCCAGTACTTC TRBJ2-5 TRBV11-1 - TRBD1
CASRTGQYSNQPQHF TGTGCCAGCAGGACAGGGCAGTATAGCAATCAGCCCCAGCATTTT TRBJ1-5 TRBV6-5 - TRBD1
CASSLFQRHEQFF TGTGCCAGCAGCTTGTTTCAGCGACATGAGCAGTTCTTC TRBJ2-1 TRBV5-6 - -
CASSSGQGVGKLFF TGTGCCAGCAGTTCCGGACAGGGAGTCGGAAAACTGTTTTTT TRBJ1-4 TRBV27 - TRBD1
CASRGGTATGNTIYF TGTGCCAGCCGAGGGGGGACAGCGACTGGAAACACCATATATTTT TRBJ1-3 TRBV18 - TRBD1
CASSPWETGLGSNQPQHF TGTGCCAGCAGCCCTTGGGAGACAGGGCTCGGAAGCAATCAGCCCCAGCATTTT TRBJ1-5 TRBV7-9 once TRBD1
CSASVLGQGSDYGYTF TGCAGTGCTAGTGTTCTTGGGCAGGGTTCGGACTATGGCTACACCTTC TRBJ1-2 TRBV20-1 - -
CASSWPAATAGDEQFF TGTGCCAGCAGCTGGCCGGCAGCGACCGCGGGGGATGAGCAGTTCTTC TRBJ2-1 TRBV7-2 - TRBD2
CASSIHGMRSPLHF TGTGCCAGTAGTATCCACGGGATGCGTTCACCCCTCCACTTT TRBJ1-6 TRBV19 - -
CASSDSKAGVTGELFF TGTGCCAGCAGTGACTCGAAAGCGGGAGTTACCGGGGAGCTGTTTTTT TRBJ2-2 TRBV6-4 - TRBD2
CASSLPSQEGAFGYGYTF TGCGCCAGCAGCTTGCCGAGTCAGGAGGGGGCGTTTGGTTATGGCTACACCTTC TRBJ1-2 TRBV5-1 - TRBD1
CASSLVGQGNEKLFF TGTGCCAGCAGTTTAGTGGGACAGGGAAATGAAAAACTGTTTTTT TRBJ1-4 TRBV28 - TRBD1
CASRLISEQFF TGTGCCAGCAGGCTAATAAGTGAGCAGTTCTTC TRBJ2-1 TRBV7-8 once -
CASNLGLWDQETQYF TGCGCCAGCAACCTGGGGCTGTGGGATCAAGAGACCCAGTACTTC TRBJ2-5 TRBV5-1 - -
CASSPDRNTGELFF TGTGCCAGCTCCCCGGACAGGAACACCGGGGAGCTGTTTTTT TRBJ2-2 TRBV18 - -
CASSQTGNGYTF TGTGCCAGCAGCCAGACAGGGAATGGCTACACCTTC TRBJ1-2 TRBV3-1/TRBV3-2 - TRBD1